One T cell receptor (beta chain) is described in this entry. The assay was immunoSEQ multiplex PCR, and TCRdb's table has in-frame clones only and misses some. The sample contains fewer than 500,000 clones, about 87% of which appear only once. One Seattle source followed patients from active infection through their disease course. The CDR3 consists of 14 residues. The germline gives CDR1 MDHEN, CDR2 SYDVKM. V dropped 4 bases and J dropped 3; count of bases not matched to a gene: 4. The data belong to a study of blood T cell repertoires in COVID-19. Study summary: The samples span acute and convalescent COVID-19 from the United States, Italy and Spain. Sources were T cells, B-cell-depleted T cells, or PBMCs; the material itself was cDNA or gDNA.

The rearrangement links TRBV28 to TRBJ2-7; TRBD1 matches 9 bases. Sequencing used peripheral blood. The receptor comes from a man between 18 and 35 years old with COVID-19, enrolled during active disease. Here the CDR3 reads CASSSLDRGYEQYF. The CDR3 region has the DNA TGTGCCAGCAGTTCCTTGGACAGGGGCTACGAGCAGTACTTC.